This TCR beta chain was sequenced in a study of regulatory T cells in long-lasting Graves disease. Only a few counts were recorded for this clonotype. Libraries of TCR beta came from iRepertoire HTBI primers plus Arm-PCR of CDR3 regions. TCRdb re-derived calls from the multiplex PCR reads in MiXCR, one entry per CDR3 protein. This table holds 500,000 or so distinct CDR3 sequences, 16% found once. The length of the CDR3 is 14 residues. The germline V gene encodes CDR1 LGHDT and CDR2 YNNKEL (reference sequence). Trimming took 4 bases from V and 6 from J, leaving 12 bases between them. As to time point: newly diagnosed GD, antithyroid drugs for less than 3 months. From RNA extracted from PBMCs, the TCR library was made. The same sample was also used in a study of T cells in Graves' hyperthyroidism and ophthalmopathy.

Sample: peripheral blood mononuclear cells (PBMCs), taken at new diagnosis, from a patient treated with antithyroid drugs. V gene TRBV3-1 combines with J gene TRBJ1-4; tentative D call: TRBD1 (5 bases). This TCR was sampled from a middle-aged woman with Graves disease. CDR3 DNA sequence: TGTGCCAGCAGCCGGACCCGGGGGGATGAAAAACTGTTTTTT. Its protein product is CASSRTRGDEKLFF.